What follows are 29 T cell receptor beta chains derived from one specimen sequenced in a study of PD-1 blockade in mismatch repair-deficient tumors. Assay used: immunoSEQ multiplex PCR; TCRdb lists only in-frame clones, some missing. The top ten clones hold 6.5% to 9% of a sample with approximately 51,000 clones, about 84% of them seen once. The sequenced sample was peripheral blood, obtained roughly 19 weeks after starting pembrolizumab. These receptor sequences come from an adult with mismatch repair-deficient cancer.

This chain uses TRBV7-2 with TRBJ2-7; 12 bases are a match to TRBD2. This CDR3 contains 17 residues. CDR1 and CDR2 from the germline V gene are SGHTA and FQGNSA. V shed 5 bases, J shed 4 bases, and the junction held 12 bases outside the gene matches. CDR3 coding DNA: TGTGCCAGCAGCAAAGGACTAGCGGGGCGATTTGGGTACGAGCAGTACTTC. Translating gives CASSKGLAGRFGYEQYF.

This chain joins TRBV23-1 and TRBJ1-2; D is unclear. TRBV23-1 is an ORF; its function is uncertain. The CDR3 consists of 14 residues. Trimming took off 3 bases at V and 4 bases at J, with 12 bases between the two ends. Here the CDR3 DNA reads TGCGCCAGCAGTCATTCCAGAGCCCTCTATGGCTACACCTTC. Translated, it gives CASSHSRALYGYTF.

This clone has a handful of counts. The CDR3 reads CASSASGANVLTF. Here the CDR3 DNA reads TGTGCCAGCAGCGCCTCGGGGGCCAACGTCCTGACTTTC. The chain couples TRBV9 to TRBJ2-6; D is ambiguous. The CDR3 runs to 13 residues. Germline CDR1 is SGDLS and CDR2 is YYNGEE. With 3 bases removed from V and 4 bases from J, the gap between germline ends came to 5 bases.

This clone has a single count. The junction departs from germline at one end; a sequencing error may be responsible. The rearrangement uses TRBV6-5 and TRBJ1-2; D unclear. Germline V gives CDR1 MNHEY, CDR2 SVGAGI. This CDR3 region has 9 residues. The CDR3 DNA follows: TGCGCGACGGGGAGCGGCTACACCTTC. Translation gives CATGSGYTF.

The V call is TRBV2, the J call TRBJ1-1, with D maybe TRBD1 (6 bases). The CDR3 consists of 15 residues. V lost 6 bases and J lost 3, with 17 bases in between. Germline assignment: CDR1 SNHLY and CDR2 FYNNEI. CDR3 loop: CASRDGQSWHTEAFF. CDR3 DNA sequence: TGTGCCAGCAGGGACGGACAGTCCTGGCACACTGAAGCTTTCTTT.

V gene TRBV11-2 combines with J gene TRBJ1-1, with TRBD1 identical over 7 bases. J was trimmed by 0 bases and V by 4 bases; bases with no gene match: 11. CDR3 length: 17 residues. The V gene's germline CDR1 is SGHAT and CDR2 FQNNGV. DNA of the CDR3: TGTGCCAGCAGCTCCCGACGGACAGGAACAGTGAACACTGAAGCTTTCTTT. It codes for CASSSRRTGTVNTEAFF.

This clone occurred a few times. This chain links TRBV20-1 with TRBJ1-2; weak D call: TRBD1 (6 bases). Deletions cut 4 bases from V and 6 bases from J, with 6 bases between. Per germline, CDR1 DFQATT and CDR2 SNEGSKA (reference sequence). The CDR3 is 10 amino acids. The CDR3 nucleotides are TGCAGTGCTAACAGGGATGGCTACACCTTC. It specifies CSANRDGYTF.

The chain couples TRBV11-2 to TRBJ2-7, with a weak D call TRBD1 (5 bases). Trimming cost V 2 bases and J 9 bases, with 14 bases left between them. The CDR3 spans 13 residues. Germline V lookup: CDR1 SGHAT, CDR2 FQNNGV. CDR3 residues: CASSLRQEGVQYF. CDR3 DNA: TGTGCCAGCAGCTTACGGCAGGAAGGGGTGCAGTACTTC.

The V gene is TRBV19, the J gene TRBJ2-1, with D perhaps matching TRBD1 (5 bases). CDR1 and CDR2 (germline): LNHDA, SQIVND (reference sequence). V lost 5 bases and J lost 9, with 8 bases in between. This CDR3 contains 11 residues. CDR3 bases: TGTGCCAGTAGTGGGGCAATTGAGCAGTTCTTC. It yields the protein CASSGAIEQFF.

The chain has TRBV18 and TRBJ1-1; D unclear. Between the trimmed V and J ends, which lost 3 bases and 4 bases, there was a span of 12 bases. Germline lookup yields CDR1 KGHSH and CDR2 LQKENI. The CDR3 loop spans 14 amino acids. Written as DNA, the CDR3 is TGTGCCAGCTCACCCAACTCAGAGGGCACTGAAGCTTTCTTT. Amino acids: CASSPNSEGTEAFF. Based on the CDR3 plus reference TRBV18 and TRBJ1-1, the full variable domain is NAGVMQNPRHLVRRRGQEARLRCSPMKGHSHVYWYRQLPEEGLKFMVYLQKENIIDESGMPKERFSAEFPKEGPSILRIQQVVRGDSAAYFCASSPNSEGTEAFFGQGTRLTVV.

This chain joins TRBV15 and TRBJ2-1; no definite D call. Looked up from germline, CDR1 is LNHNV and CDR2 is YYDKDF (reference sequence). This CDR3 spans 12 amino acids. V lost 1 base to trimming and J lost 10 bases, with 8 bases between them. CDR3 residues: CATSRASQEQFF. CDR3 bases: TGTGCCACCAGCAGAGCCAGCCAAGAGCAGTTCTTC.

The gene calls are TRBV7-9 and TRBJ2-7; 10 bases line up with TRBD1. Germline CDR1 reads SEHNR; CDR2 reads FQNEAQ (reference sequence). CDR3 length equals 15 residues. V lost 0 bases to trimming and J lost 5 bases; unmatched junction nucleotides: 4. The CDR3 region is CASSLAGTGVHEQYF. The CDR3 DNA follows: TGTGCCAGCAGCTTAGCAGGGACAGGGGTCCACGAGCAGTACTTC.

The rearrangement links TRBV5-6 to TRBJ2-7; D perhaps matches TRBD2 (5 bases). The CDR3 sequence is 17 residues long. Trimming stripped 0 bases from V and 6 bases from J, with 22 bases between. The germline CDR1 and CDR2 sequences are SGHDT and YYEEEE. CDR3 nucleotide sequence: TGTGCCAGCAGCTTGGGTTTTGTGGTGGGAGTATCTCCCGAGCAGTACTTC. It codes for CASSLGFVVGVSPEQYF. The variable domain in full, completed from reference TRBV5-6 and TRBJ2-7, reads DAGVTQSPTHLIKTRGQQVTLRCSPKSGHDTVSWYQQALGQGPQFIFQYYEEEERQRGNFPDRFSGHQFPNYSSELNVNALLLGDSALYLCASSLGFVVGVSPEQYFGPGTRLTVT.

This clone was picked up one time. The chain links TRBV14 to TRBJ1-4; D not certain. Germline V gene data show CDR1 as SGHDN and CDR2 as FVKESK. CDR3 length equals 15 residues. V lost 4 bases to trimming and J lost 7 bases, with 16 bases between them. CDR3 sequence: CASSRALGFTEKLFF. Written as DNA, the CDR3 is TGTGCCAGCAGCCGAGCATTGGGGTTCACTGAAAAACTGTTTTTT.

The chain joins TRBV11-3 to TRBJ2-2, with D perhaps TRBD1 (6 bases). Trimming took off 1 base at V and 7 bases at J, with 16 bases between the two ends. The CDR3 is 16 residues long. Looked up from germline, CDR1 is SGHNT and CDR2 is YENEEA. In DNA form, the CDR3 reads TGTGCCAGCAGCTTAGGCCGCCTCCAGGGGCACGGGGAGCTGTTTTTT. Protein: CASSLGRLQGHGELFF.

This sequence joins TRBV7-9 and TRBJ2-7; the D gene could be TRBD1 or TRBD2 (5 bases each). Germline V gene sequence: CDR1 SEHNR, CDR2 FQNEAQ (reference sequence). There are 13 residues in the CDR3. V lost 6 bases and J lost 6, with 15 bases in between. This chain's CDR3 is CASSSGPGLEQYF. For the CDR3, the DNA is TGTGCCAGCAGTTCCGGGCCGGGGCTCGAGCAGTACTTC.

The rearrangement links TRBV6-1 to TRBJ2-7; D is uncertain. This CDR3 contains 13 residues. Trimming pared 2 bases from V and 2 bases from J, leaving 7 bases between. Germline CDR1 and CDR2: MNHNS and SASEGT. CDR3 DNA: TGTGCCAGCAGTGAACGGCCGACCTACGAGCAGTACTTC. Translating gives CASSERPTYEQYF.

The chain carries TRBV19 and TRBJ1-1; D not certain. The length of the CDR3 is 16 residues. V lost 6 bases, J lost 2 bases, and 19 bases lay in between. Germline assignment: CDR1 LNHDA and CDR2 SQIVND (reference sequence). The CDR3 DNA reads as TGTGCCAGTAGGCCGAGGTCGGCCACGACTAACACTGAAGCTTTCTTT. Translation: CASRPRSATTNTEAFF. The variable domain in full, completed from reference TRBV19 and TRBJ1-1, reads DGGITQSPKYLFRKEGQNVTLSCEQNLNHDAMYWYRQDPGQGLRLIYYSQIVNDFQKGDIAEGYSVSREKKESFPLTVTSAQKNPTAFYLCASRPRSATTNTEAFFGQGTRLTVV.

Only one count was recorded for this clone. The genes are TRBV7-3 and TRBJ2-3; D is perhaps TRBD1 or TRBD2 (7 bases each). CDR3 size: 16 residues. From germline, CDR1 is SGHTA and CDR2 FQGTGA. V lost 4 bases, J lost 6 bases, and 20 bases lay in between. CDR3 sequence: CASSSLGGTATDTQYF. The CDR3, as DNA: TGTGCCAGCAGCTCCCTGGGGGGGACAGCGACGGATACGCAGTATTTT. The variable domain in full, completed from reference TRBV7-3 and TRBJ2-3, reads GAGVSQTPSNKVTEKGKYVELRCDPISGHTALYWYRQSLGQGPEFLIYFQGTGAADDSGLPNDRFFAVRPEGSVSTLKIQRTERGDSAVYLCASSSLGGTATDTQYFGPGTRLTVL.

This clone was seen just once. The CDR3 nucleotides read TGTGCCAGCAGCGTCCTAGCGGGAGGGAACGGGGAGCTGTTTTTT. This encodes CASSVLAGGNGELFF. The chain joins TRBV9 to TRBJ2-2; 12 bases line up with TRBD2. The trim removed 2 bases at V and 7 bases at J, leaving 3 bases unmatched. Germline CDR1 and CDR2: SGDLS and YYNGEE. The CDR3 runs to 15 residues. Together with reference TRBV9 and TRBJ2-2, the CDR3 gives the full variable domain: DSGVTQTPKHLITATGQRVTLRCSPRSGDLSVYWYQQSLDQGLQFLIQYYNGEERAKGNILERFSAQQFPDLHSELNLSSLELGDSALYFCASSVLAGGNGELFFGEGSRLTVL.

This clone was recorded a few times. The rearrangement uses TRBV19 and TRBJ2-1; 11 bases align to TRBD2. CDR1 is LNHDA, CDR2 SQIVND, per germline (reference sequence). The length of the CDR3 is 15 residues. V dropped 6 bases and J dropped 9; count of bases not matched to a gene: 10. The CDR3 region is CASRELAGVSGEQFF. CDR3 in DNA: TGTGCCAGTAGAGAACTAGCGGGAGTTAGCGGTGAGCAGTTCTTC.

The chain uses TRBV2 and TRBJ2-5; TRBD2 matches at 12 bases. The CDR3 runs 15 residues. V trimming: 8 bases; J trimming: 1 base; junction bases outside the gene matches: 5. Germline CDR1 reads SNHLY; CDR2 reads FYNNEI. DNA for the CDR3: TGTGCCAGCGTGCTAGCGGGAGGGATCCAAGAGACCCAGTACTTC. Translated: CASVLAGGIQETQYF.

V usage is TRBV9 and J usage is TRBJ2-1; 8 bases fit TRBD2. CDR1 SGDLS and CDR2 YYNGEE come from the germline V gene. The CDR3 has 16 residues. V was pared by 4 bases and J by 8 bases, with 14 bases of the junction left unmatched. This CDR3 reads CASSSHSGIQMDEQFF. In DNA form, the CDR3 reads TGTGCCAGCAGCTCCCATAGCGGGATCCAGATGGATGAGCAGTTCTTC.

V gene TRBV6-5 combines with J gene TRBJ2-3, with D possibly matching TRBD2 (6 bases). V was cut by 7 bases and J by 0 bases, with 11 bases left in between. This CDR3 contains 14 residues. CDR1 is MNHEY and CDR2 is SVGAGI in the germline V gene. Here the CDR3 DNA reads TGTGCCAGCAAGGGCGGGGACAGCACAGATACGCAGTATTTT. It specifies CASKGGDSTDTQYF.

V usage is TRBV6-1 and J usage is TRBJ2-5, with 7 bases matching TRBD1. Germline values: CDR1 MNHNS, CDR2 SASEGT. The CDR3 loop spans 16 amino acids. Trimming at V came to 3 bases and at J to 5 bases, leaving 12 bases not matched to a gene. Here the CDR3 DNA reads TGTGCCAGCAGTGACGGACAGGATCGAGTGTGGGAGACCCAGTACTTC. Translated, it gives CASSDGQDRVWETQYF.

This chain links TRBV28 with TRBJ1-1; no definite D call. V lost 3 bases and J lost 11, with 13 bases in between. CDR3 length equals 12 residues. Germline CDR1 MDHEN, CDR2 SYDVKM. The CDR3 here is CASSLGSQGAFF. The CDR3 bases are TGTGCCAGCAGTTTGGGCTCTCAAGGGGCTTTCTTT.

The J gene is TRBJ2-2, the V gene TRBV13, with D perhaps matching TRBD1 or TRBD2 (5 bases each). CDR3 length: 16 residues. Trimming pared 5 bases from V and 1 base from J, leaving 14 bases between. Germline lookup yields CDR1 PRHDT and CDR2 FYEKMQ (reference sequence). DNA of the CDR3: TGTGCCAGCAGCCCCGCCGGGACGGAGAACACCGGGGAGCTGTTTTTT. As protein: CASSPAGTENTGELFF. Full variable domain (remainder filled in from reference TRBV13 and TRBJ2-2): AAGVIQSPRHLIKEKRETATLKCYPIPRHDTVYWYQQGPGQDPQFLISFYEKMQSDKGSIPDRFSAQQFSDYHSELNMSSLELGDSALYFCASSPAGTENTGELFFGEGSRLTVL.

The CDR3, as DNA: TGTGCCAGTGGGCTAGATGCAGATACGCAGTATTTT. Its protein product is CASGLDADTQYF. V and J are TRBV19 and TRBJ2-3, with no clear D. Germline lookup yields CDR1 LNHDA and CDR2 SQIVND (reference sequence). CDR3 size: 12 residues. V gave up 8 bases and J gave up 4 bases, with 10 bases separating them. The complete variable domain, with remaining parts taken from reference TRBV19 and TRBJ2-3, reads DGGITQSPKYLFRKEGQNVTLSCEQNLNHDAMYWYRQDPGQGLRLIYYSQIVNDFQKGDIAEGYSVSREKKESFPLTVTSAQKNPTAFYLCASGLDADTQYFGPGTRLTVL.

This clone appeared a single time. The chain carries TRBV7-8 and TRBJ2-5; 10 bases are a match to TRBD1. The CDR3 has 16 residues. The V segment lost 1 base and the J segment 4 bases; nucleotides outside the gene matches: 6. Germline assignment: CDR1 SGHVS and CDR2 FQNEAQ. This CDR3 is CASSLGVGQGGETQYF. For the CDR3, the DNA is TGTGCCAGCAGCTTAGGGGTCGGACAGGGGGGAGAGACCCAGTACTTC.